The rows below give T cell receptor beta chains drawn from one sample of a study of blood T cell repertoires in COVID-19. The data were produced by immunoSEQ multiplex PCR, yet TCRdb's version contains in-frame clones alone and is incomplete. The table includes under 120,000 clones, around 85% detected once. Sequenced material: peripheral blood. These receptors were taken from a man in his sixties or seventies with active or convalescent COVID-19. Both conserved end residues are part of each CDR3. Each record gives: D gene, J gene, V gene, clone size, CDR3 protein, CDR3 DNA. A D gene is named only where the DNA matches it firmly. The size entry is marked missing in some rows and otherwise reads once, few, many or a size class.

. TRBJ2-1 TRBV6-1 few CASSDLLALGYNEQFF TGTGCCAGCAGTGACTTACTAGCTCTAGGCTACAATGAGCAGTTCTTC
TRBD1 TRBJ2-3 TRBV5-1 . CASSSGQGSTDTQYF TGCGCCAGCAGCTCCGGACAGGGCAGCACAGATACGCAGTATTTT
TRBD1 TRBJ1-2 TRBV10-3 . CAISDGDRGLGYTF TGTGCCATCAGTGACGGGGACAGGGGGCTGGGCTACACCTTC
. TRBJ1-2 TRBV18 once CASSPDRNYGYTF TGTGCCAGCTCACCCGACAGGAACTATGGCTACACCTTC
. TRBJ2-3 TRBV29-1 . CSVRIGQRSTDTLYF TGCAGCGTACGCATCGGACAGAGAAGCACAGATACGCTGTATTTT
TRBD1 TRBJ1-4 TRBV4-1 . CASSRSPGQRNEKLFF TGCGCCAGCAGCCGGAGTCCGGGACAGAGAAATGAAAAACTGTTTTTT
TRBD1 TRBJ1-1 TRBV6-5 . CASSRPGQEVEAFF TGTGCCAGCAGTCGGCCGGGACAGGAGGTTGAAGCTTTCTTT
. TRBJ2-5 TRBV19 . CASSIGNRQETQYF TGTGCCAGTAGTATAGGAAACAGACAAGAGACCCAGTACTTC
TRBD1 TRBJ1-1 TRBV5-4 . CASSRQGSDTEAFF TGTGCCAGCAGCCGACAGGGTTCGGACACTGAAGCTTTCTTT
TRBD1 TRBJ2-3 TRBV11-2 . CASSTRTGPKRPDTQYF TGTGCCAGCAGCACCCGGACAGGCCCGAAGAGGCCAGATACGCAGTATTTT
. TRBJ2-1 TRBV20-1 . CSAIQVEQFF TGCAGTGCAATACAGGTTGAGCAGTTCTTC
. TRBJ1-2 TRBV29-1 few CSVDGDTSGYTF TGCAGCGTTGATGGGGACACCTCTGGCTACACCTTC
. TRBJ2-1 TRBV27 few CASSLEGGSAFF TGTGCCAGCAGTTTAGAGGGGGGGAGTGCGTTCTTC
. TRBJ2-6 TRBV25-1 once CASSEARVGANVLTF TGTGCCAGCAGTGAGGCGAGGGTCGGGGCCAACGTCCTGACTTTC
TRBD2 TRBJ2-5 TRBV27 . CASGLAGEETQYF TGTGCCAGTGGGCTAGCGGGAGAGGAGACCCAGTACTTC
TRBD1 TRBJ1-6 TRBV3-1/TRBV3-2 . CASSHRLQGARSPLHF TGTGCCAGCAGCCATCGCCTTCAGGGGGCGCGATCACCCCTCCACTTT
TRBD2 TRBJ2-7 TRBV28 . CASSSAGTSGTYEQYF TGTGCCAGCAGCTCCGCCGGGACTAGCGGTACCTACGAGCAGTACTTC
. TRBJ2-1 TRBV9 . CASSGNPASGNEQFF TGTGCCAGCAGCGGGAATCCGGCTAGTGGGAATGAGCAGTTCTTC
TRBD2 TRBJ2-1 TRBV4-1 once CASSSELADNEQFF TGCGCCAGCAGTTCGGAACTAGCGGATAATGAGCAGTTCTTC
. TRBJ1-2 TRBV10-3 . CAIAGGVARGYTF TGTGCCATCGCTGGGGGGGTAGCGAGAGGCTACACCTTC
TRBD1 TRBJ1-2 TRBV11-2 . CASSPPFGRGPLGYGYTF TGTGCCAGCAGCCCCCCCTTCGGCAGGGGGCCGTTGGGGTATGGCTACACCTTC
. TRBJ1-4 TRBV6-2/TRBV6-3 once CASSPFKGEKLFF TGTGCCAGCAGCCCCTTTAAGGGGGAAAAACTGTTTTTT
TRBD2 TRBJ2-1 TRBV9 . CASSPPGGSYNEQFF TGTGCCAGCAGCCCTCCGGGGGGCTCCTACAATGAGCAGTTCTTC
. TRBJ2-5 TRBV5-1 . CASSPGGPEGTQYF TGCGCCAGCAGCCCCGGAGGCCCCGAAGGGACCCAGTACTTC
. TRBJ1-4 TRBV6-5 medium-sized CASSTQQGGEKLFF TGTGCCAGCAGTACCCAACAGGGTGGTGAAAAACTGTTTTTT
. TRBJ2-3 TRBV5-4 . CASSTDRTDTQYF TGTGCCAGCAGCACCGACAGGACAGATACGCAGTATTTT
TRBD1 TRBJ2-7 TRBV30 . CAWSRGQGIVEQYF TGTGCCTGGAGTCGGGGACAGGGGATTGTCGAGCAGTACTTC
. TRBJ2-7 TRBV12-3/TRBV12-4 . CASSTRTVTRQYF TGTGCCAGCAGTACCCGGACAGTTACGAGGCAGTACTTC
. TRBJ2-7 TRBV5-1 . CASRGHYEQYF TGCGCCAGCAGGGGGCACTACGAGCAGTACTTC
. TRBJ1-2 TRBV28 . CASSLSGHGYTF TGTGCCAGCAGTTTATCAGGGCATGGCTACACCTTC
. TRBJ1-2 TRBV3-1/TRBV3-2 . CASSQARTSGYTF TGTGCCAGCAGCCAAGCTAGGACTTCTGGCTACACCTTC
. TRBJ2-3 TRBV25-1 . CASSLGPADTQYF TGTGCCAGCAGTTTGGGGCCTGCAGATACGCAGTATTTT
. TRBJ2-2 TRBV24-1 . CATSDFDKTSTGELFF TGTGCCACCAGTGACTTTGACAAGACCTCCACCGGGGAGCTGTTTTTT
. TRBJ2-7 TRBV7-3 . CASSANPGLAYEQYF TGTGCCAGCAGCGCTAACCCGGGGTTAGCCTACGAGCAGTACTTC
. TRBJ1-5 TRBV5-1 . CASREMVGQPQHF TGCGCCAGCAGGGAGATGGTGGGTCAGCCCCAGCATTTT
. TRBJ1-4 TRBV30 . CAWSSGEKLFF TGTGCCTGGAGTTCGGGGGAGAAACTGTTTTTT
TRBD1 TRBJ2-4 TRBV14 few CASSLGQAPNIQYF TGTGCCAGCAGCCTAGGACAGGCGCCAAACATTCAGTACTTC
. TRBJ1-1 TRBV19 . CASSLRGINTEAFF TGTGCCAGTAGTCTCAGGGGAATTAACACTGAAGCTTTCTTT
. TRBJ1-2 TRBV10-3 . CAISETESSYTF TGTGCCATCAGTGAAACCGAGTCGAGCTACACCTTC
. TRBJ1-5 TRBV28 . CASSPPGGYSNQPQHF TGTGCCAGCAGTCCCCCGGGGGGGTATAGCAATCAGCCCCAGCATTTT
. TRBJ2-4 TRBV4-1 few CASSQDETVAKNIQYF TGCGCCAGCAGCCAAGATGAGACTGTAGCCAAAAACATTCAGTACTTC
. TRBJ1-3 TRBV7-8 . CASSLGGEGNTIYF TGTGCCAGCAGCTTAGGGGGGGAGGGAAACACCATATATTTT
. TRBJ1-6 TRBV27 . CASSFSPLVADSPLHF TGTGCCAGCAGTTTCTCCCCCTTGGTAGCGGATTCACCCCTCCACTTT
. TRBJ1-5 TRBV2 . CASSGGLQELPQHF TGTGCCAGCAGTGGGGGGCTACAGGAATTGCCCCAGCATTTT
TRBD2 TRBJ2-1 TRBV6-5 . CASSSEGLAFHNEQFF TGTGCCAGCAGTTCCGAGGGACTAGCTTTCCACAATGAGCAGTTCTTC
. TRBJ2-4 TRBV29-1 once CSVEFGKNIQYF TGCAGCGTTGAATTCGGTAAAAACATTCAGTACTTC
TRBD2 TRBJ2-7 TRBV5-1 . CASSLGGTSSSYEQYF TGCGCCAGCAGCTTGGGAGGGACTAGCAGCTCCTACGAGCAGTACTTC
. TRBJ1-1 TRBV10-1 once CASSEGQYTEAFF TGCGCCAGCAGTGAGGGACAGTACACTGAAGCTTTCTTT
TRBD1 TRBJ1-2 TRBV10-2 . CASRDSFSYGYTF TGCGCCAGCCGGGACAGCTTTTCCTATGGCTACACCTTC
. TRBJ2-7 TRBV3-1/TRBV3-2 . CASSPTTSTSYEQYF TGTGCCAGCAGCCCCACAACGTCAACCTCCTACGAGCAGTACTTC
. TRBJ1-6 TRBV9 . CASSGTPGGSPLHF TGTGCCAGCAGCGGTACCCCGGGAGGTTCACCCCTCCACTTT
. TRBJ1-3 TRBV19 . CASKTASGNTIYF TGTGCCAGTAAAACAGCCTCTGGAAACACCATATATTTT
. TRBJ1-1 TRBV27 . CASSSAGRNTEAFF TGTGCCAGCAGTTCCGCCGGGAGGAACACTGAAGCTTTCTTT
TRBD2 TRBJ2-1 TRBV4-1 . CASSGMPGLAGPYNEQFF TGCGCCAGCAGTGGCATGCCGGGACTAGCGGGGCCCTACAATGAGCAGTTCTTC